This entry is about one TCR beta chain. The target of this receptor is not known. The sample holds no much larger clone one base away, and base qualities are not on file. The data stem from a study of blood T cell repertoires in COVID-19 (dated by TCRdb to 2020 to 2021). For context, the study as a whole: Samples covering the acute and convalescent phases of COVID-19 were provided by collaborators in the United States, Italy and Spain. The material from the prospective study consisted of cDNA or gDNA derived from T cells, B-cell-depleted T cells, or PBMCs. Subjects who had been exposed to COVID-19, were actively infected with it, or had recovered from it provided the deeply sampled blood TCRbeta repertoires that made up the dataset. The repertoires were made available in a free public database intended to serve as a resource for research on the immune response to SARS-CoV-2. Samples came from the ongoing ImmuneRACE study (first 160 participants) plus 1,254 subjects from 6 global collaborators. Sample metadata almost always included a de-identified subject ID, COVID-19 status, age in years and sex. Where HLA class I and class II types were available, the types were taken from metadata supplied by the sample provider, not from assay-based typing. General conclusions and limits of the study: Clinical and demographic metadata were provided uncurated, with the amount varying by source and participant.

V and J are truncated by 5 bases and 1 base respectively, leaving an intervening sequence of 12 bases. Via the germline V gene (reference sequence), CDR1 is LNHNV and CDR2 YYDKDF. From cysteine to phenylalanine, the CDR3 is 14 amino acids long. Only the CDR3 region is kept as DNA, spanning 42 bases read in frame from base 1. TCRbeta CDR3 regions were amplified from genomic DNA using the immunoSEQ Assay, a bias-controlled multiplex PCR. For the original study's pipeline: Within the assay, amplification of reference gene primers was used to estimate how many nucleated cells each sample contained. To quantify the absolute abundance of each unique TCRbeta CDR3 rearrangement, sequence reads were collapsed and filtered. For each sample, productive Simpson clonality was calculated as the square root of Simpson's diversity index over productive rearrangements. TCRdb's version of the immuneACCESS table is confined to in-frame rearrangements and falls short of the full clone set. An unresolved V gene accounts for under half of the shortfall where checked; the remainder is of unknown origin. V and J calls and clone size follow that table, whereas D and trimming were derived from the DNA. This sample comprises more than 300,000 clones, around 87% of them detected only once. Of the sample, over 9.5% is held by the ten largest clones.

In Seattle, one collaborating source enrolled patients while the infection was active and tracked those patients longitudinally over the course of disease. Each collaborating institution followed its own protocols to collect whole blood in K2EDTA tubes. Collaborator samples were shipped for TCRbeta analysis as frozen whole blood, isolated PBMCs, or DNA extracted from either sample type. Material: peripheral blood. This receptor was obtained from a woman in her 30s with COVID-19, enrolled during active disease. The chain links TRBV15 with TRBJ2-7; no D gene can be assigned with confidence. The nucleotide sequence is given as TGTGCCACCAGCGGTGGGCCCTATTCCTACGAGCAGTACTTC. Translated, it gives CATSGGPYSYEQYF.